Below, 2 T cell receptor beta chains from the same sample are listed, as sequenced in a study of blood T cell repertoires in COVID-19. The method was immunoSEQ multiplex PCR; TCRdb's version includes in-frame clones alone and lacks a portion of them. Of approximately 300,000 clones listed, 87% are singletons. The specimen sequenced was PBMCs or T cells enriched from blood (not recorded which). Receptors were obtained from a young woman who had recovered from COVID-19.

The chain uses TRBV4-1 and TRBJ1-2, with 7 bases lining up with TRBD1. Losses at the gene ends were 0 bases for V and 8 bases for J; bases not matched to a gene: 9. CDR3 length: 15 residues. The germline CDR1 and CDR2 sequences are MGHRA and YSYEKL. The CDR3 nucleotides are TGCGCCAGCAGCCAAGATTCAGGGGGTTCGAGCGGCTACACCTTC. Its protein product is CASSQDSGGSSGYTF.

The V gene is TRBV27, the J gene TRBJ1-2, with 7 bases fitting TRBD1. CDR1 and CDR2 from the germline V gene are MNHEY and SMNVEV (reference sequence). This CDR3 has 16 residues. V lost 8 bases, J lost 0 bases, and 12 bases stayed unmatched. CDR3 residues: CASGPLTGTANYGYTF. The DNA of the CDR3 is TGTGCCAGCGGACCCCTCACCGGGACAGCTAACTATGGCTACACCTTC.